The sequence of this T cell receptor (beta chain) was determined in a study of shared clonotypes between healthy human individuals. The CDR3 runs 16 residues. Trimming cost V 3 bases and J 6 bases; bases outside gene matches: 10. Germline-derived CDR1 and CDR2 are MNHEY and SVGAGI. Points on this clone: The antigen remains undetermined.

Study findings and constraints: Among the subsets, naive ones generally showed larger estimated richness than memory ones.

Produced via immunoSEQ multiplex PCR; TCRdb's table is partial and in-frame only. The data hold about 680,000 clones, with roughly 70% observed a single time. The TCR originated in a woman between 25 and 40 years old in good health. The sample was memory CD4+ T cells sorted from blood. The subset here: CD45RA-negative fraction. The V and J genes are TRBV6-5 and TRBJ2-1; 8 bases are a match to TRBD2. This chain's CDR3 is CASSYIGGRLGNEQFF. The DNA of the CDR3 is TGTGCCAGCAGTTATATCGGCGGGAGGTTGGGCAATGAGCAGTTCTTC.